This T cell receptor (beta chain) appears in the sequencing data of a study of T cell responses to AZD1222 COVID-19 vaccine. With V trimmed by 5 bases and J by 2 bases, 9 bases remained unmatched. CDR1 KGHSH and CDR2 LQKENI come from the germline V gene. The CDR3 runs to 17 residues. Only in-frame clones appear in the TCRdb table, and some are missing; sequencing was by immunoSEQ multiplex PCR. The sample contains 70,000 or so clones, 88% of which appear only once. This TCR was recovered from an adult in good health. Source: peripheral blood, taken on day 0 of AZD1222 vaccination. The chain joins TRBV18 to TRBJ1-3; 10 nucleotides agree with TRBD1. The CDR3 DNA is TGTGCCAGCTCATCCCGACAGGGGGCGAATACTGGAAACACCATATATTTT. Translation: CASSSRQGANTGNTIYF.